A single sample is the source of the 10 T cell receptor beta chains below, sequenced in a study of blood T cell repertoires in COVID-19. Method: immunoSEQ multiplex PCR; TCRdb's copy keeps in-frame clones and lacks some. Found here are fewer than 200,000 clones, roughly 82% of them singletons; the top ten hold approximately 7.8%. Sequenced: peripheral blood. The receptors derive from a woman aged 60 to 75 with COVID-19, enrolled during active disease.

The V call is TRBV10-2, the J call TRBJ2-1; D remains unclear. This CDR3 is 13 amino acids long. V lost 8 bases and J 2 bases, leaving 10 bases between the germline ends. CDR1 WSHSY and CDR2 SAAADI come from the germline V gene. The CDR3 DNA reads TGCGCCAGCTGTCCTACTCCCTACAATGAGCAGTTCTTC. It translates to CASCPTPYNEQFF.

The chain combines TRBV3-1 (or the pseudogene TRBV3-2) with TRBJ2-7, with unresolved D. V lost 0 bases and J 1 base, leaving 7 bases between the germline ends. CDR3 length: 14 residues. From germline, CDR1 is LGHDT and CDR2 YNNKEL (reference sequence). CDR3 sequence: CASSQDPYSYEQYV. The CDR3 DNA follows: TGTGCCAGCAGCCAAGATCCGTATTCCTACGAGCAGTACGTC.

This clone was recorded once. In DNA form, the CDR3 reads TGTGCCAGCAGCGTATATGGGAGAATGAACACTGAAGCTTTCTTT. The encoded protein is CASSVYGRMNTEAFF. The chain uses TRBV9 and TRBJ1-1; D unclear. The CDR3 spans 15 residues. The germline V and J ends were trimmed by 1 base and 0 bases, with 10 bases remaining between them. Germline CDR1 reads SGDLS; CDR2 reads YYNGEE.

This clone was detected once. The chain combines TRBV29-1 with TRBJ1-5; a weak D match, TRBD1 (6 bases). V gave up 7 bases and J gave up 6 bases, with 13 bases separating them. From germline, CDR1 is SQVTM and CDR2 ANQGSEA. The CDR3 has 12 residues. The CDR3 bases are TGCAGCGCTCAGGGGTACGGTCAGCCCCAGCATTTT. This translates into CSAQGYGQPQHF.

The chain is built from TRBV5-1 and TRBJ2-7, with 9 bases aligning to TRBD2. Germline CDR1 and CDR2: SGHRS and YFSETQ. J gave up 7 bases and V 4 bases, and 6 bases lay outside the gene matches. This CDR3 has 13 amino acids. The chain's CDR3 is CASSRGTSREQYF. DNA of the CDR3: TGCGCCAGCAGCCGCGGGACTAGCAGGGAGCAGTACTTC.

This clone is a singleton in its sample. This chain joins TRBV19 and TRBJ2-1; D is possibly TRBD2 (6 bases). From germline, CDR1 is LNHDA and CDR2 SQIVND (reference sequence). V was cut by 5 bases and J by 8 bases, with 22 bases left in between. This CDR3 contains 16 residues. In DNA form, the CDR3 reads TGTGCCAGTAGTTCCTTAACTAGCCGGCGTTCCGATGAGCAGTTCTTC. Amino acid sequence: CASSSLTSRRSDEQFF.

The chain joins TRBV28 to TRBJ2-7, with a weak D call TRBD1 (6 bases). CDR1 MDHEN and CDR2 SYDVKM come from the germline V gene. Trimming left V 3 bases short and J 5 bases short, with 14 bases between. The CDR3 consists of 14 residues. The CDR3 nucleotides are TGTGCCAGCAGTTTTTTAGGGGGAACCCACGAGCAGTACTTC. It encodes CASSFLGGTHEQYF.

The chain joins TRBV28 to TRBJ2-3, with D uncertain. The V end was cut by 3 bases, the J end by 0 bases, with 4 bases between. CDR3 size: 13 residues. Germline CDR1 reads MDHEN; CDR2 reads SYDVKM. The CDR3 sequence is CASSLTSTDTQYF. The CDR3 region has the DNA TGTGCCAGCAGTTTGACTAGCACAGATACGCAGTATTTT.

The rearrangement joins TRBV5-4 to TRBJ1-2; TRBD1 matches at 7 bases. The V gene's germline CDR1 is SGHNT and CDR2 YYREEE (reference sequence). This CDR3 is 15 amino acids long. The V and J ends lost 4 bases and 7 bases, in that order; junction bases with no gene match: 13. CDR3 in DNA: TGTGCCAGCAGCCTGTCCGGGACAGCGCGGCCTGGCTACACCTTC. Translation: CASSLSGTARPGYTF.

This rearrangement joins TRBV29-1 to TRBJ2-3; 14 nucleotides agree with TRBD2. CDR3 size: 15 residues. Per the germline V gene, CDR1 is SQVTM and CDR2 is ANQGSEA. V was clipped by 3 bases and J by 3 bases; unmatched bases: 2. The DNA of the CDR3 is TGCAGCGTTGATGGGACTAGCGGGAGAACAGATACGCAGTATTTT. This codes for CSVDGTSGRTDTQYF.